This T cell receptor (beta chain) emerged from a study of T cells in Graves' hyperthyroidism and ophthalmopathy (dated by TCRdb to the late 2010s). As for the study more broadly: Peripheral blood samples were taken at the time of initial diagnosis, prior to any treatment. To identify TCR V-J signatures that set the groups apart, the researchers used a discovery cohort of 95 to 100 patients, made up of around 42 with Graves' ophthalmopathy and 55 to 65 with stable Graves' hyperthyroidism. Prospective prediction of ophthalmopathy was tested in an independent validation cohort consisting of 18 to 20 hyperthyroidism patients and some 16 patients who later progressed to ophthalmopathy. The approximately 98 discovery patients were randomly divided into training and test sets at a 7:3 ratio. The study also compared thyroid tissue and blood T-cell repertoires from 5 to 7 Graves' hyperthyroidism patients. After sampling, hyperthyroidism patients received methimazole starting at 30 mg daily, and ophthalmopathy patients received high-dose intravenous methylprednisolone. The paper reports TCR Vbeta CDR3 sequencing of 140 or so peripheral blood samples: over 40 ophthalmopathy, fewer than 80 hyperthyroidism and some 17 progressor patients.

V is trimmed back by 5 bases and J by 6 bases, and the junction contains 6 bases that no gene match accounts for. The CDR3 spans 14 residues, from the cysteine through the phenylalanine. This entry keeps only the CDR3 DNA: 42 bases, framed from base 1. CDR1 and CDR2, looked up from the germline V gene, are MNHNS and SASEGT. The TCR beta CDR3 regions were amplified from the RNA transcripts. For the first round of RT-PCR on the TCR CDR3, the HTBI primer set was used together with the Qiagen OneStep RT-PCR kit. The libraries were constructed in a second round of multiplex PCR and then size-selected and purified. Sequencing of the libraries was done on an Illumina HiSeq2000 using paired-end 100 bp reads. Regarding the original processing steps: SOAPnuke was used to process the raw data, throwing out any read that contained adapters or uncalled bases, had a mean Phred below 15, or lacked an exact constant-primer or identifier match. High-quality paired reads were merged using COPE v1.2.5, and each unique nucleotide sequence was defined as a clonotype. MiTCR v1.1 was used to align clonotypes to the IMGT TRBV, TRBD and TRBJ reference segments. Analysis was restricted to V-J combinations with a frequency above 0.0001, which covered about 99% of repertoires. A TCS score was defined as the ratio between F50 (clonal expansion) and ExV (chaos), using BLOSUM62-based TCRdist between CDR3 peptides within each V-J. Welch's t-statistics and random forest reduced 500 to 550 V-J features to about 13, which were used in a naive Bayes classifier (R e1071). Starting from the raw public reads, TCRdb applied fastp trimming at Q25, assembled clones with MiXCR and retained in-frame beta chains. Every entry covers one CDR3 protein and lists the most common genes and DNA from its rows. The V and J calls follow TCRdb's processing rather than the paper's. The sample includes about 420,000 distinct CDR3 sequences, with 15% to 18% observed a single time. Together, the top ten hold approximately 14% of the sample.

Points the paper makes about the study in general: Blood samples also contained most of the expanded thyroid clonotypes (frequency above 0.001), which suggests that blood repertoires may reflect thyroid immune responses. In validation, progression to ophthalmopathy was predicted by the model with 70.59% sensitivity and around 75% specificity, a median of roughly 6 months before onset. Sample size was not statistically predetermined, and investigators were not blinded to group allocation. In cross-validation, a model built on a 13 V-J signature told ophthalmopathy apart from stable hyperthyroidism with under 90% sensitivity and around 84% specificity, and in testing the same model reached 80%/75%.

This clonotype was counted ten times or more. Its cognate antigen has yet to be identified. No base-level quality is on record; no much larger clone is a single base apart. Stable Graves' hyperthyroidism was defined as no progression to ophthalmopathy during 18 months of follow-up. Hyperthyroidism patients were aged 18 to 65 years and newly diagnosed, with disease duration of less than 2 months. The study excluded patients with uncontrolled infections, other autoimmune diseases, pregnancy or lactation. Diagnoses were established on the basis of clinical symptoms, serum thyroxine and TRAb, thyroid ultrasound, and orbital computed tomography. PBMCs were separated from under 12 ml of fresh peripheral blood using Ficoll-Paque density gradient centrifugation. Total RNA was extracted using Trizol reagent, and RNA quality was assessed on an Agilent 2100 Bioanalyzer.

In this chain, TRBV6-1 is recombined with TRBJ2-1; 8 central bases correspond to TRBD1. This TCR derives from a woman aged 18-29 years with Graves' hyperthyroidism. The specimen sequenced was blood. The CDR3: CASSYSGTGNEQFF. Here is the DNA: TGTGCCAGCAGTTATTCGGGGACAGGCAATGAGCAGTTCTTC.